The rows below give T cell receptor beta chains drawn from one sample of a study of beta chain features in type 1 diabetes. Measured with immunoSEQ multiplex PCR; TCRdb has only the in-frame clones, and not every one. The sample records roughly 350,000 clones, around 9.6% being singletons. The material sequenced was central memory CD4+ T cells from blood. The receptors derive from a man aged 25 to 40 with type 1 diabetes. The CDR3 runs from the conserved cysteine through the conserved F or W. The D gene is left open where the match is weak. Clone size is shown for a subset of rows, as once, few, many or a class of expanded clone.

j_call,clone_size,v_call,d_call,cdr3_nt,cdr3_aa
TRBJ1-2,few,TRBV7-9,.,TGTGCCAGCAGCTTGGACGGCTATGGCTACACCTTC,CASSLDGYGYTF
TRBJ1-2,.,TRBV7-3,.,TGTGCCAGCAGCTTAGCAGGCAGCACTAACTATGGCTACACCTTC,CASSLAGSTNYGYTF
TRBJ2-7,.,TRBV18,.,TGTGCCAGCTCACCTTACACGGACGAGCAGTACTTC,CASSPYTDEQYF
TRBJ2-3,.,TRBV5-5,TRBD2,TGTGCCAGCAGCCTGGGACTAGCGGGAGGGCCAACAGATACGCAGTATTTT,CASSLGLAGGPTDTQYF
TRBJ2-5,few,TRBV5-4,TRBD1,TGTGCCAGCAGCTTGGCGACAGGGGCGCTGGAGACCCAGTACTTC,CASSLATGALETQYF
TRBJ2-7,few,TRBV7-9,.,TGTGCCAGCAGCTTCGACAGGCTCTCCGAGCAGTACTTC,CASSFDRLSEQYF
TRBJ1-4,many,TRBV23-1,.,TGCGCCAGCAGTCAATCCTTGAGTAATGAAAAACTGTTTTTT,CASSQSLSNEKLFF
TRBJ2-3,.,TRBV19,.,TGTGCCAGTAGAACCTCCCCGCTAGCAGCTACGCAGTATTTT,CASRTSPLAATQYF
TRBJ2-5,.,TRBV6-1,TRBD2,TGTGCCAGCAGTCCGTTAGCGGGAGGAGGGGAGACCCAGTACTTC,CASSPLAGGGETQYF
TRBJ2-3,few,TRBV28,.,TGTGCCAGCAGTTCCCCACTAACGGGCGGAGCTAGCACAGATACGCAGTATTTT,CASSSPLTGGASTDTQYF
TRBJ1-2,.,TRBV19,.,TGTGCCAGTAGTTTACAGGGCTCAAACTATGGCTACACCTTC,CASSLQGSNYGYTF
TRBJ2-2,.,TRBV9,.,TGTGCCAGCAGCGTAGTCGGCACCGGGGAGCTGTTTTTT,CASSVVGTGELFF